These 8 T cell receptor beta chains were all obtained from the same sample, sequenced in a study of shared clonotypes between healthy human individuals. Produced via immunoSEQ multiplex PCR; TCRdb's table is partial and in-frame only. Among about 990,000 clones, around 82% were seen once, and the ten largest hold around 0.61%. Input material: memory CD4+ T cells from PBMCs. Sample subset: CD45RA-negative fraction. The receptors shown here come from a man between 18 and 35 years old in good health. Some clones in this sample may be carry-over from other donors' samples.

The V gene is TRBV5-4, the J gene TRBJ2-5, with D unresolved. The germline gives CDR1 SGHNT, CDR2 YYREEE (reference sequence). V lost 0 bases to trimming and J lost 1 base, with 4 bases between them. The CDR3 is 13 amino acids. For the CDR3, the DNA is TGTGCCAGCAGCTTGGCGACCCAAGAGACCCAGTACTTC. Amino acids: CASSLATQETQYF.

CDR3 coding DNA: TGTGCCAGCAGTTTCCAGGGGGCTAACTATGGCTACACCTTC. Amino acids: CASSFQGANYGYTF. The J gene is TRBJ1-2, the V gene TRBV28, with 7 bases that match TRBD1. The germline V gene has CDR1 MDHEN and CDR2 SYDVKM. Trimming took 3 bases from V and 0 from J; bases not matched to a gene: 1. The CDR3 length is 14 residues.

For the CDR3, the DNA is TGTGCCACCGGGCGTCTAGTCAGCTCACCCCTCCACTTT. This gives the protein CATGRLVSSPLHF. V gene TRBV6-5 combines with J gene TRBJ1-6; no clear D. The germline V and J ends were trimmed by 10 bases and 10 bases, with 17 bases remaining between them. The germline CDR1 and CDR2 sequences are MNHEY and SVGAGI. This CDR3 is built from 13 residues.

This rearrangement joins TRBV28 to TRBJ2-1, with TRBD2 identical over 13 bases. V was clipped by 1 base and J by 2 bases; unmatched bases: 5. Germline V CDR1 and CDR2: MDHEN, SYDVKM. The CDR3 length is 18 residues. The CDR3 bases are TGTGCCAGCAGTTTATCCTTTACTAGCGGGAGGGCCTACAATGAGCAGTTCTTC. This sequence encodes CASSLSFTSGRAYNEQFF.

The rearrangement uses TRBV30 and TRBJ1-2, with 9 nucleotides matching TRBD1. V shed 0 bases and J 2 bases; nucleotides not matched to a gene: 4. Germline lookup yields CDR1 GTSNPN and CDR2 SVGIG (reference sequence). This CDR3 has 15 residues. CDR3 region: CAWSVGQGINYGYTF. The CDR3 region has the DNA TGTGCCTGGAGTGTGGGACAGGGAATAAACTATGGCTACACCTTC.

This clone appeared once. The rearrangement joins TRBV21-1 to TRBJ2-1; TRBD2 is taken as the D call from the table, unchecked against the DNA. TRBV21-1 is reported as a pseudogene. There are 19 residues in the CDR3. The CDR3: CASSKPGLGEGCSYNEQFF. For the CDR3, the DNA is TGTGCCAGCAGCAAACCCGGACTGGGCGAAGGCTGCTCCTACAATGAGCAGTTCTTC.

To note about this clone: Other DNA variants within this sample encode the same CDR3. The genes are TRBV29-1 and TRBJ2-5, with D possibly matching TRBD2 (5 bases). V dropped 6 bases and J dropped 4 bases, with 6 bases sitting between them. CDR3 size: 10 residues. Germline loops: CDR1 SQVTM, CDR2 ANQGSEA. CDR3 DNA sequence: TGCAGCGTAGGGAGAGAGACCCAGTACTTC. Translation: CSVGRETQYF.

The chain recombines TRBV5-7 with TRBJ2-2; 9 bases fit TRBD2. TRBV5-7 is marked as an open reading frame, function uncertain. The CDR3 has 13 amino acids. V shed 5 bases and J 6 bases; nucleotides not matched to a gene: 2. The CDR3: CASRAGGAGELFF. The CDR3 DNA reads TGTGCCAGCAGGGCGGGAGGGGCCGGGGAGCTGTTTTTT.